This TCR beta chain was retrieved from a study of shared clonotypes between healthy human individuals. In this sample, this clone turned up once. Its antigen is currently unknown. This CDR3 has 14 residues. J lost 7 bases, V lost 3 bases, and 8 bases had no gene match. From germline, CDR1 is MNHEY and CDR2 SMNVEV (reference sequence). Study-wide results and caveats: Shared across a few donors were roughly 4.7% of the naive CD4 clonotypes.

The donors were adults (healthy and HIV-negative) with no recent acute infections or vaccinations. Investigators divided CD4+ cells into CD45RA+ naive and CD45RA-negative memory subsets. Clones were read by immunoSEQ multiplex PCR, and TCRdb kept only the in-frame ones, dropping some. This sample has more than 200,000 clones, with about 65% found just once. Sequenced input: memory CD4+ T cells sorted from blood. Subset indicated: CD45RA-negative fraction. The gene calls are TRBV27 and TRBJ1-2; 7 nucleotides align to TRBD1. The sequence came from a man under 40 in good health. CDR3 in amino acids: CASSFNRGVGGYTF. In DNA form, the CDR3 reads TGTGCCAGCAGTTTTAACAGGGGCGTGGGTGGCTACACCTTC.